The next 8 T cell receptor beta chains were all read from a single sample in a study of PD-1 blockade in classical Hodgkin lymphoma. Repertoires were generated with immunoSEQ multiplex PCR, while TCRdb's copy carries only in-frame clones and drops some. The table has 46,000 or so clones, 65% to 85% seen once. All patients experienced relapse after autologous stem cell transplantation, and brentuximab vedotin exposure was variable. Source: peripheral blood mononuclear cells (PBMCs), taken at baseline. The receptors shown here come from a human donor with classical Hodgkin lymphoma.

J is TRBJ1-1 and V is TRBV5-1; unclear D gene. The CDR3 covers 13 residues. CDR1 and CDR2 from the germline V gene are SGHRS and YFSETQ. V lost 4 bases, J lost 6 bases, and 13 bases lay in between. This CDR3 is CASSVTPSSEAFF. In nucleotides, the CDR3 is TGCGCCAGCAGCGTCACCCCATCCTCTGAAGCTTTCTTT.

The CDR3 sequence: CASSTPGYSYEQYF. The CDR3 DNA is TGTGCCAGCAGCACCCCAGGATACTCCTACGAGCAGTACTTC. The gene calls are TRBV11-3 and TRBJ2-7; D ambiguous. Germline V gives CDR1 SGHNT, CDR2 YENEEA. CDR3 length: 14 amino acids. Trimming left V 5 bases short and J 0 bases short, with 11 bases between.

The chain recombines TRBV5-1 with TRBJ2-3, with TRBD1 identical over 9 bases. The germline gives CDR1 SGHRS, CDR2 YFSETQ. CDR3 size: 15 residues. V lost 2 bases and J lost 4; bases outside the gene matches: 5. DNA for the CDR3: TGCGCCAGCAGCTTACAGGGGGCAAAGGCAGATACGCAGTATTTT. Amino acid sequence: CASSLQGAKADTQYF. The complete variable domain, with remaining parts taken from reference TRBV5-1 and TRBJ2-3, reads KAGVTQTPRYLIKTRGQQVTLSCSPISGHRSVSWYQQTPGQGLQFLFEYFSETQRNKGNFPGRFSGRQFSNSRSEMNVSTLELGDSALYLCASSLQGAKADTQYFGPGTRLTVL.

V is TRBV2 and J is TRBJ2-2, with 11 bases lining up with TRBD1. V was clipped by 6 bases and J by 5 bases; unmatched bases: 5. CDR1 and CDR2 (germline): SNHLY, FYNNEI. The CDR3 totals 15 residues. The CDR3 spells CASSADRGLTGELFF. CDR3 in DNA: TGTGCCAGCAGCGCGGACAGGGGGCTTACCGGGGAGCTGTTTTTT.

V and J are TRBV6-6 and TRBJ2-7; D call uncertain. The germline V gene encodes CDR1 MNHNY and CDR2 SVGAGI (reference sequence). This CDR3 has 12 amino acids. The V and J ends lost 0 bases and 5 bases respectively, with 5 bases between them. Written as DNA, the CDR3 is TGTGCCAGCAGTTACTCGAGTAACGAGCAGTACTTC. Protein sequence: CASSYSSNEQYF.

CDR3 protein: CASSSHTEAFF. The CDR3 DNA sequence: TGTGCCAGCAGTTCCCACACTGAAGCTTTCTTT. The J gene is TRBJ1-1, the V gene TRBV6-6; no clear D. Deletions cut 4 bases from V and 3 bases from J, with 3 bases between. Germline values: CDR1 MNHNY, CDR2 SVGAGI (reference sequence). The CDR3 runs to 11 residues.

The genes are TRBV2 and TRBJ2-7, with D perhaps TRBD1 or TRBD2 (6 bases each). This CDR3 region has 12 residues. Germline CDR1 is SNHLY and CDR2 is FYNNEI. Trimming stripped 4 bases from V and 9 bases from J, with 13 bases between. CDR3 loop: CASSVGGNRQYF. CDR3 nucleotides: TGTGCCAGCAGTGTAGGGGGGAACCGGCAGTACTTC.

V and J are TRBV10-2 and TRBJ2-7; 10 bases match TRBD1. The germline V gene has CDR1 WSHSY and CDR2 SAAADI. V lost 8 bases to trimming and J lost 2 bases; unmatched junction nucleotides: 6. The CDR3 spans 14 residues. Here the CDR3 DNA reads TGCGCCAGCTCCCAGGGACAGGGGCCCTACGAGCAGTACTTC. This encodes CASSQGQGPYEQYF.